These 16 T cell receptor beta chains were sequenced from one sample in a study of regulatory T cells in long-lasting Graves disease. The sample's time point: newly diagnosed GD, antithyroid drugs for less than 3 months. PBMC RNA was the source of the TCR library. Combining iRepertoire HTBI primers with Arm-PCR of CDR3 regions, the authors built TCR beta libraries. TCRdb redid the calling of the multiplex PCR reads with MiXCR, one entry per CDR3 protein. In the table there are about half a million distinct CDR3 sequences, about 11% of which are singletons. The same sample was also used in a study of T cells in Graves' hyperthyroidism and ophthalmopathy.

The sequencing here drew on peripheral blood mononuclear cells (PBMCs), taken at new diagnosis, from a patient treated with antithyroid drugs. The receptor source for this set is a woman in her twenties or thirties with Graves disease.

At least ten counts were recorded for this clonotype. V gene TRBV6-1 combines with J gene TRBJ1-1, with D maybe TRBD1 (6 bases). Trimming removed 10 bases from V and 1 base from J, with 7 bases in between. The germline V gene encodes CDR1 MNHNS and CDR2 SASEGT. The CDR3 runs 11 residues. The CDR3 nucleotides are TGTGCCACGGGACAGAACACTGAAGCTTTCTTT. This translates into CATGQNTEAFF.

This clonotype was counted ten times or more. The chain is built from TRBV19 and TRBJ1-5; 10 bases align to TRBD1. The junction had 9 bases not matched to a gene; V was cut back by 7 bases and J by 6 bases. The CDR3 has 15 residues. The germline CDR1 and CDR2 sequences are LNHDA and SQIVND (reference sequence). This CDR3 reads CASTEDRGTTQPQHF. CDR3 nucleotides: TGTGCCAGTACCGAGGACAGGGGGACGACTCAGCCCCAGCATTTT.

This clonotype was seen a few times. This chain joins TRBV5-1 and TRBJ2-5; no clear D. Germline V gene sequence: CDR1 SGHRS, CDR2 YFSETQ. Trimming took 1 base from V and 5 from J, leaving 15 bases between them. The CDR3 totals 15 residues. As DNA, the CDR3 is TGCGCCAGCAGCTTGTTTGCCTCATTTGTGGAGACCCAGTACTTC. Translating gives CASSLFASFVETQYF.

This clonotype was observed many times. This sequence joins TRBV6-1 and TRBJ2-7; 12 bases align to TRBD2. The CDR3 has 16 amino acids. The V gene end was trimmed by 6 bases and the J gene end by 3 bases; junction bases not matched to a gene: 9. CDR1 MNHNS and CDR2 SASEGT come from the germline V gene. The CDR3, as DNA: TGTGCCAGCAGCGGACTAGCGGGACGCCTTTACTACGAGCAGTACTTC. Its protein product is CASSGLAGRLYYEQYF.

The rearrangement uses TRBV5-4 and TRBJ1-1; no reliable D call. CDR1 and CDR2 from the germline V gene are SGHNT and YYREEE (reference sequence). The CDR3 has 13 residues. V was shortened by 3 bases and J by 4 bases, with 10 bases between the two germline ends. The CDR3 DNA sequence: TGTGCCAGCAGCTGGCCTGAGGGCACTGAAGCTTTCTTT. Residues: CASSWPEGTEAFF.

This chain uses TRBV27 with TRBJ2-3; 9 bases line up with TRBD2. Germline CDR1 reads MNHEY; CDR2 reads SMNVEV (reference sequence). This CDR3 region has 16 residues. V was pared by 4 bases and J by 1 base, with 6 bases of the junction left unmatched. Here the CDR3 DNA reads TGTGCCAGCAGTTCTAGATTAGCGGGGGGCACAGATACGCAGTATTTT. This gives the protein CASSSRLAGGTDTQYF.

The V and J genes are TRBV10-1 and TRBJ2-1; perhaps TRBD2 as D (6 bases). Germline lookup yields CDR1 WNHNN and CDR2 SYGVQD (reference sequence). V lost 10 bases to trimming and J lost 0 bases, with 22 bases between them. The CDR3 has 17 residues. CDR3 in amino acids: CANPRSGELRSYNEQFF. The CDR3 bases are TGCGCCAACCCCCGGTCGGGGGAACTCCGCTCCTACAATGAGCAGTTCTTC.

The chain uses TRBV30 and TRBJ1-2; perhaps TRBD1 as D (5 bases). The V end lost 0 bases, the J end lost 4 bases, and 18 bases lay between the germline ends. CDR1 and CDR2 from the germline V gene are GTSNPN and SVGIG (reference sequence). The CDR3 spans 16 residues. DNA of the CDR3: TGTGCCTGGAGTGTACCCCCGGGCGGGGCCCCCTATGGCTACACCTTC. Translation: CAWSVPPGGAPYGYTF.

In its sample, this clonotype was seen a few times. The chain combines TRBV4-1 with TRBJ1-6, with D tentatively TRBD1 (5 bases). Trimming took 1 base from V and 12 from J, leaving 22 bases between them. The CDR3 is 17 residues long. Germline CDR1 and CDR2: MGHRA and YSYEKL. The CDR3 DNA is TGCGCCAGCAGCCAAGGATTTGGGGGAACCGGAGGTTTACCCCTCCACTTT. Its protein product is CASSQGFGGTGGLPLHF.

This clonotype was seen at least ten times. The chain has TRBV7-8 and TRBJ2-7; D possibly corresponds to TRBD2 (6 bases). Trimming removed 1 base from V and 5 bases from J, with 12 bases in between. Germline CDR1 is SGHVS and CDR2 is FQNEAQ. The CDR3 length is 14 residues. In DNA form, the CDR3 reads TGTGCCAGCAGCTTAGACGCGGGGTTAGACGAGCAGTACTTC. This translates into CASSLDAGLDEQYF.

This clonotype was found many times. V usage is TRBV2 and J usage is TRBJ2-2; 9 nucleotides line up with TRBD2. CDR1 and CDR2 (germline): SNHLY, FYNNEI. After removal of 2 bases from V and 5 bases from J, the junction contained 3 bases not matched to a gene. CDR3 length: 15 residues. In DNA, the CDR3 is TGTGCCAGCAGTGAACTAGCGGGGAAAACCGGGGAGCTGTTTTTT. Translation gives CASSELAGKTGELFF.

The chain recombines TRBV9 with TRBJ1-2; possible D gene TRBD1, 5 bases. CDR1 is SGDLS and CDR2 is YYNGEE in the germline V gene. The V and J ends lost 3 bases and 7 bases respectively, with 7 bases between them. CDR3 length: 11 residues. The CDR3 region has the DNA TGTGCCAGCAGCGGGGGCTGTGGCTACACCTTC. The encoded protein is CASSGGCGYTF.

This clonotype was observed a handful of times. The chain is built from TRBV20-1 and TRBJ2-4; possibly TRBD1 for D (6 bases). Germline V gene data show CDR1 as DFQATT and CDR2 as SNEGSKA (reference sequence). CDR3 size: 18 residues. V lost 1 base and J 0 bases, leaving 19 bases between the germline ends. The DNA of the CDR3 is TGCAGTGCTAGAGTGAAGGGGCGGACAGATCTAGCCAAAAACATTCAGTACTTC. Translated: CSARVKGRTDLAKNIQYF.

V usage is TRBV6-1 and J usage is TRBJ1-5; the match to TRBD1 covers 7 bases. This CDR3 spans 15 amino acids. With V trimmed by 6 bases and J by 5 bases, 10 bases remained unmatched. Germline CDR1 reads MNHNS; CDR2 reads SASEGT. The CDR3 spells CASSEGRGRHQPQHF. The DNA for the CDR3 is TGTGCCAGCAGCGAGGGCAGGGGGAGGCATCAGCCCCAGCATTTT.

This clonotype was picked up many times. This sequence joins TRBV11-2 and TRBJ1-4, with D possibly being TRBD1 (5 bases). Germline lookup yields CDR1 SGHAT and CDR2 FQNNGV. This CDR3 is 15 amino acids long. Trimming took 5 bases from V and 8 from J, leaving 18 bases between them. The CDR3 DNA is TGTGCCAGCAGCCTCCGCCCTGGGGGTCGGGAAAAACTGTTTTTT. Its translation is CASSLRPGGREKLFF.

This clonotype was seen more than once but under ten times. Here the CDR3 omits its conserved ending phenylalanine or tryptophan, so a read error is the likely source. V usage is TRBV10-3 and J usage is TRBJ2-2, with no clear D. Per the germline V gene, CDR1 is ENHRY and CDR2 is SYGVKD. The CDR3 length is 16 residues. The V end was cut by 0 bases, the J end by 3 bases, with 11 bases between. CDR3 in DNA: TGTGCCATCAGTGAGTCGATTGTAGCAGACACCGGGGAGCTGTTTTCT. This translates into CAISESIVADTGELFS.